The clone carrying this T cell receptor (beta chain) was picked up a small number of times. This specimen belongs to a study of response to subunit inactivated influenza vaccine. In TCRdb, the RT-PCR reads were re-called with MiXCR into one record per CDR3 protein. Among under 850,000 distinct CDR3 sequences listed, around 20% were seen once. The CDR3 consists of 14 residues. With 8 bases removed from V and 0 bases from J, the gap between germline ends came to 13 bases. Germline V gene sequence: CDR1 SNHLY, CDR2 FYNNEI. The chain employs TRBV2 and TRBJ1-1; D possibly corresponds to TRBD1 (6 bases). This receptor was identified in a man aged 50 or older who received an inactivated influenza vaccine. The sequenced sample was PBMCs from blood, obtained about 5 days after vaccination. The CDR3 protein is CASGLGQLNTEAFF. In nucleotides, the CDR3 is TGTGCCAGCGGTCTCGGACAGCTGAACACTGAAGCTTTCTTT.